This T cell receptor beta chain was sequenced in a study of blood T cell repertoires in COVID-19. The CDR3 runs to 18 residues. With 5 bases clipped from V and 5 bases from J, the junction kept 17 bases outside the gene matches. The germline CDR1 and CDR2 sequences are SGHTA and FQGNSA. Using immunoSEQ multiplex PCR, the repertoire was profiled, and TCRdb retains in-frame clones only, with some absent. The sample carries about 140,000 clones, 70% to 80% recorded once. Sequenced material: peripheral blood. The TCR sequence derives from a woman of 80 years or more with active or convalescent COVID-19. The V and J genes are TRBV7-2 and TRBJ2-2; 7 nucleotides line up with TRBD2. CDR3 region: CASSPLPGGIGVTGELFF. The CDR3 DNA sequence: TGTGCCAGCAGCCCCTTACCGGGAGGCATCGGAGTTACCGGGGAGCTGTTTTTT.